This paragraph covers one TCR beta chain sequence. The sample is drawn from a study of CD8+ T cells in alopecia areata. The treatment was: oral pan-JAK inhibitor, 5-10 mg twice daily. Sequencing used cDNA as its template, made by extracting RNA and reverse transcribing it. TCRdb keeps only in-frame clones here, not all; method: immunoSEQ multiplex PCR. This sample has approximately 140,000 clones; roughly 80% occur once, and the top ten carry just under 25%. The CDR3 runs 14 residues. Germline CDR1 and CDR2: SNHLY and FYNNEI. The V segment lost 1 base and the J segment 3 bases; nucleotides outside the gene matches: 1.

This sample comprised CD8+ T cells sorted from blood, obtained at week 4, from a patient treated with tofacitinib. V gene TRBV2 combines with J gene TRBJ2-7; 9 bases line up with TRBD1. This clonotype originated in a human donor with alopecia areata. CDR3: CASSEGDRVYEQYF. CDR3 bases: TGTGCCAGCAGTGAAGGGGACAGGGTCTACGAGCAGTACTTC.